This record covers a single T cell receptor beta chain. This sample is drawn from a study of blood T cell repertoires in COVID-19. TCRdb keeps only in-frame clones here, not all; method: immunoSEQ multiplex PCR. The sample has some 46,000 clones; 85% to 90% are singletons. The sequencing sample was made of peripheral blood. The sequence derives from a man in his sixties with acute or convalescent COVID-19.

CDR3 protein: CASSLGLAEPGELFF. CDR3 nucleotide sequence: TGTGCCAGCAGCTTAGGACTAGCTGAACCCGGGGAGCTGTTTTTT. V and J are TRBV11-3 and TRBJ2-2; the match to TRBD2 covers 7 bases. The germline V gene encodes CDR1 SGHNT and CDR2 YENEEA. With 1 base clipped from V and 6 bases from J, the junction kept 5 bases outside the gene matches. The length of the CDR3 is 15 residues. Supplemented by reference TRBV11-3 and TRBJ2-2, the full variable domain reads EAGVVQSPRYKIIEKKQPVAFWCNPISGHNTLYWYLQNLGQGPELLIRYENEEAVDDSQLPKDRFSAERLKGVDSTLKIQPAELGDSAVYLCASSLGLAEPGELFFGEGSRLTVL.